Below are 25 T cell receptor beta chains sequenced from a single sample in a study of T-cell memory formation after mild COVID-19. TCRdb independently ran MiXCR on the 5' RACE reads; one entry per CDR3 protein. Here the sample spans approximately 240,000 distinct CDR3 sequences, approximately 16% being singletons. The specimen sequenced was PBMCs or a T cell subset sorted from them (not recorded which). Receptors were obtained from a man aged 18 to 29 who had mild COVID-19 (a few samples of this study predate the infection). Cell type and time point are not known.

This clonotype was seen more than once but under ten times. V is TRBV3-1 and J is TRBJ2-5; 9 positions match TRBD1. The CDR3 has 18 residues. Germline V gives CDR1 LGHDT, CDR2 YNNKEL (reference sequence). V lost 1 base to trimming and J lost 2 bases; unmatched junction nucleotides: 11. CDR3 coding DNA: TGTGCCAGCAGCCAAGTTTCCGGGACAGGGTCACTTCAAGAGACCCAGTACTTC. Translated: CASSQVSGTGSLQETQYF.

The chain employs TRBV3-1 and TRBJ1-6; the D gene is possibly TRBD1 (5 bases). Per the germline V gene, CDR1 is LGHDT and CDR2 is YNNKEL (reference sequence). V was cut by 2 bases and J by 7 bases, with 9 bases left in between. This CDR3 contains 14 residues. CDR3 sequence reads: CASSQQGRNSPLHF. The CDR3 region has the DNA TGTGCCAGCAGCCAACAGGGTAGGAATTCACCCCTCCACTTT.

The chain has TRBV27 and TRBJ1-1, with 8 bases fitting TRBD1. The CDR3 sequence is 17 residues long. The trim removed 6 bases at V and 0 bases at J, leaving 12 bases unmatched. Germline V gene lookup returns CDR1 MNHEY and CDR2 SMNVEV (reference sequence). The CDR3 nucleotides read TGTGCCAGCAGAGTTTTAGGACAGGGCTGGTTGAACACTGAAGCTTTCTTT. It encodes CASRVLGQGWLNTEAFF.

This clonotype was counted a few times. J is TRBJ1-1 and V is TRBV5-1; D unresolved. Trimming shortened V by 4 bases and J by 10 bases, and 17 bases separated the two germline ends. This CDR3 comprises 13 residues. The germline gives CDR1 SGHRS, CDR2 YFSETQ. This chain's CDR3 is CASSPDRPEGAFF. The DNA for the CDR3 is TGCGCCAGCAGCCCAGACCGGCCAGAAGGAGCTTTCTTT.

This clonotype was counted between two and nine times. J is TRBJ2-2 and V is TRBV10-3; D remains unclear. Germline CDR1 and CDR2: ENHRY and SYGVKD. This CDR3 contains 13 residues. Deletions cut 6 bases from V and 5 bases from J, with 10 bases between. DNA of the CDR3: TGTGCCATCAGCCGAGAAGGGACCGGGGAGCTGTTTTTT. Translated, it gives CAISREGTGELFF.

V usage is TRBV3-1 and J usage is TRBJ1-2; TRBD1 agrees at 8 bases. Germline CDR1 and CDR2: LGHDT and YNNKEL (reference sequence). The CDR3 runs to 16 residues. Germline trimming cut 2 bases from V and 4 bases from J; bases unmatched to any gene: 9. Here the CDR3 reads CASSQLSGTGSYGYTF. The DNA for the CDR3 is TGTGCCAGCAGCCAATTGTCCGGGACAGGCAGCTATGGCTACACCTTC.

With regard to this clonotype: The germline gene is not matched at one end of the junction; a read error may be the cause. The rearrangement links TRBV20-1 to TRBJ2-4; the D gene could be TRBD1 or TRBD2 (6 bases each). Germline CDR1 DFQATT, CDR2 SNEGSKA (reference sequence). The CDR3 extends over 13 amino acids. The CDR3 here is CSGTGTRWNSQYF. CDR3 bases: TGCAGTGGTACAGGGACTCGGTGGAACAGTCAGTACTTC.

The V gene is TRBV4-2, the J gene TRBJ2-2, with D unclear. This CDR3 is 12 amino acids long. V lost 2 bases and J lost 7, with 5 bases in between. Germline V gene sequence: CDR1 LGHNA, CDR2 YNFKEQ. CDR3 in amino acids: CASSQSSGELFF. DNA for the CDR3: TGTGCCAGCAGCCAAAGTAGCGGGGAGCTGTTTTTT.

This clonotype was counted a few times. V gene TRBV20-1 combines with J gene TRBJ2-1, with 13 bases matching TRBD2. The ends lost 4 bases at V and 7 bases at J; junction bases unmatched: 10. Per germline, CDR1 DFQATT and CDR2 SNEGSKA (reference sequence). The CDR3 has 16 residues. CDR3 nucleotide sequence: TGCAGTGCTACCCCGACTAGCGGGGGGACCGGGAATGAGCAGTTCTTC. It translates to CSATPTSGGTGNEQFF.

There are a few counts of this clonotype. V gene TRBV20-1 combines with J gene TRBJ1-4, with D perhaps matching TRBD1 (5 bases). CDR3 length equals 14 residues. The V and J ends lost 6 bases and 4 bases respectively, with 15 bases between them. The V gene's germline CDR1 is DFQATT and CDR2 SNEGSKA (reference sequence). CDR3: CSAPRGQVNEKLFF. Here the CDR3 DNA reads TGCAGTGCCCCGAGGGGTCAGGTTAATGAAAAACTGTTTTTT.

This clonotype was seen only a few times. The J gene is TRBJ2-2, the V gene TRBV6-2 or TRBV6-3, with D hard to call. CDR1 is MNHEY, CDR2 SVGEGT, per germline. The CDR3 has 16 amino acids. The V and J ends lost 0 bases and 0 bases respectively, with 8 bases between them. The CDR3 spells CASSYSQETNTGELFF. CDR3 in DNA: TGTGCCAGCAGTTACTCGCAGGAAACGAACACCGGGGAGCTGTTTTTT.

The V call is TRBV2, the J call TRBJ2-5; D is ambiguous. The germline V gene encodes CDR1 SNHLY and CDR2 FYNNEI. The V end was cut by 5 bases, the J end by 2 bases, with 15 bases between. This CDR3 comprises 15 residues. The CDR3 region is CASSSQTGRQETQYF. The CDR3 DNA sequence: TGTGCCAGCAGTAGCCAGACCGGTCGGCAAGAGACCCAGTACTTC. The full variable domain, with the rest looked up from reference TRBV2 and TRBJ2-5, is EPEVTQTPSHQVTQMGQEVILRCVPISNHLYFYWYRQILGQKVEFLVSFYNNEISEKSEIFDDQFSVERPDGSNFTLKIRSTKLEDSAMYFCASSSQTGRQETQYFGPGTRLLVL.

This clonotype was recorded a few times. This sequence joins TRBV29-1 and TRBJ1-5; D is perhaps TRBD1 (6 bases). CDR1 is SQVTM, CDR2 ANQGSEA, per germline. V was cut by 6 bases and J by 4 bases, with 16 bases left in between. The CDR3 sequence is 14 residues long. The chain's CDR3 is CSVAGTGKNQPQHF. The CDR3 nucleotides are TGCAGCGTAGCCGGAACAGGGAAGAATCAGCCCCAGCATTTT.

This clonotype turned up a few times. The chain combines TRBV12-3 or TRBV12-4 with TRBJ1-2, with no clear D. Trimming cost V 1 base and J 4 bases, with 10 bases left between them. This CDR3 contains 14 residues. For the CDR3, the DNA is TGTGCCAGCAGTTTAGGGACGTTCAGCTATGGCTACACCTTC. Its protein product is CASSLGTFSYGYTF.

The chain combines TRBV7-2 with TRBJ2-7; D unresolved. The CDR3 is 13 residues long. V shed 1 base and J shed 6 bases, with 10 bases lying between them. The germline V gene has CDR1 SGHTA and CDR2 FQGNSA. The CDR3 protein is CASSLDPPGEQYF. CDR3 sequence (DNA): TGTGCCAGCAGCTTAGACCCACCGGGCGAGCAGTACTTC. Using reference TRBV7-2 and TRBJ2-7 for the parts outside the CDR3, the full variable domain is GAGVSQSPSNKVTEKGKDVELRCDPISGHTALYWYRQSLGQGLEFLIYFQGNSAPDKSGLPSDRFSAERTGGSVSTLTIQRTQQEDSAVYLCASSLDPPGEQYFGPGTRLTVT.

This CDR3 reads CASSSGGPTYEQYF. The CDR3 DNA reads TGTGCCAGCAGCTCCGGGGGGCCAACCTACGAGCAGTACTTC. The chain combines TRBV11-2 with TRBJ2-7; D is perhaps TRBD2 (7 bases). CDR3 size: 14 residues. Germline V gives CDR1 SGHAT, CDR2 FQNNGV. V shed 4 bases and J shed 2 bases, with 12 bases lying between them.

This clonotype occurred many times. The chain has TRBV29-1 and TRBJ2-5, with D possibly matching TRBD1 (5 bases). V was shortened by 4 bases and J by 5 bases, with 11 bases between the two germline ends. CDR1 is SQVTM, CDR2 ANQGSEA, per germline. The CDR3 is 12 amino acids. This CDR3 is CSVVETVETQYF. In DNA, the CDR3 is TGCAGCGTTGTAGAGACAGTCGAGACCCAGTACTTC.

This clonotype was counted between two and nine times. The V and J genes are TRBV6-6 and TRBJ1-6; D uncertain. Germline-derived CDR1 and CDR2 are MNHNY and SVGAGI (reference sequence). CDR3 length equals 13 residues. V was clipped by 2 bases and J by 9 bases, with 8 bases between them. DNA for the CDR3: TGTGCCAGCAGTTACGGTCAACTTTCACCCCTCCACTTT. As protein: CASSYGQLSPLHF.

This clonotype was observed a few times. The chain employs TRBV29-1 and TRBJ2-1, with D unclear. The CDR3 is 14 amino acids. The germline V and J ends were trimmed by 4 bases and 0 bases, with 10 bases remaining between them. The germline CDR1 and CDR2 sequences are SQVTM and ANQGSEA. CDR3 amino acids: CSVGRVPSYNEQFF. The CDR3, as DNA: TGCAGCGTTGGTAGGGTGCCCTCCTACAATGAGCAGTTCTTC.

This clonotype was found a few times. The chain is built from TRBV20-1 and TRBJ2-5; a possible D gene is TRBD2 (6 bases). This CDR3 has 13 amino acids. The germline CDR1 and CDR2 sequences are DFQATT and SNEGSKA (reference sequence). The germline V and J ends were trimmed by 4 bases and 5 bases, with 14 bases remaining between them. The CDR3 DNA follows: TGCAGTGCTACCACCAGGGAGGCGGAGACCCAGTACTTC. Protein sequence: CSATTREAETQYF.

This clonotype was seen a few times. The chain employs TRBV20-1 and TRBJ2-3, with 8 positions matching TRBD2. Per the germline V gene, CDR1 is DFQATT and CDR2 is SNEGSKA (reference sequence). V shed 1 base and J 1 base; nucleotides not matched to a gene: 1. This CDR3 comprises 14 residues. CDR3 region: CSARAAGGTDTQYF. Here the CDR3 DNA reads TGCAGTGCTAGAGCAGCGGGGGGCACAGATACGCAGTATTTT.

This chain connects TRBV7-2 to TRBJ2-5; D is uncertain. Trimming pared 4 bases from V and 1 base from J, leaving 4 bases between. The germline V gene encodes CDR1 SGHTA and CDR2 FQGNSA. This CDR3 comprises 12 residues. The chain's CDR3 is CASSWAQETQYF. In DNA form, the CDR3 reads TGTGCCAGCAGCTGGGCCCAAGAGACCCAGTACTTC.

The CDR3 spells CASSISGAYNQPQHF. CDR3 DNA: TGTGCCAGTAGTATTTCGGGAGCCTACAATCAGCCCCAGCATTTT. The chain uses TRBV19 and TRBJ1-5; D not resolved. Trimming pared 3 bases from V and 3 bases from J, leaving 12 bases between. The germline CDR1 and CDR2 sequences are LNHDA and SQIVND (reference sequence). This CDR3 has 15 residues.

The chain couples TRBV7-2 to TRBJ1-6, with D unclear. The V and J ends lost 2 bases and 3 bases respectively, with 11 bases between them. Per germline, CDR1 SGHTA and CDR2 FQGNSA. The CDR3 runs 16 residues. CDR3 sequence (DNA): TGTGCCAGCAGCTTACAAATCATCAACTATAATTCACCCCTCCACTTT. Its protein is CASSLQIINYNSPLHF.

This clonotype occurred a few times. This rearrangement joins TRBV11-2 to TRBJ1-6; D call uncertain. Germline CDR1 SGHAT, CDR2 FQNNGV. The germline V and J ends were trimmed by 2 bases and 13 bases, with 18 bases remaining between them. The CDR3 runs 15 residues. The CDR3 sequence: CASSLSLEGYRPLHF. As DNA, the CDR3 is TGTGCCAGCAGCTTATCGTTGGAGGGTTATCGGCCCCTCCACTTT.